This T cell receptor (beta chain) was sequenced for a study of T cells in Graves' hyperthyroidism and ophthalmopathy. Study-wide results and caveats: Most clonotypes expanded in the thyroid (above 0.001) were also present in blood. Stable hyperthyroidism and ophthalmopathy were separated using 13 V-J signatures.

Trimming cost V 5 bases and J 4 bases, with 14 bases left between them. CDR1 and CDR2 from the germline V gene are MDHEN and SYDVKM. The CDR3 has 14 residues. In its sample, this clonotype was seen many times. What it recognizes is unknown. Graves' hyperthyroidism showing no ophthalmopathy progression within 18 months was considered stable. A patient was excluded if there was uncontrolled infection, other autoimmune disease, pregnancy or lactation. Researchers amplified the TCR beta CDR3 regions from RNA transcripts. The HTBI primer set served for first-round RT-PCR of the TCR CDR3. One entry per CDR3 protein, called by TCRdb with MiXCR from the multiplex PCR reads. Of about 380,000 distinct CDR3 sequences in the sample, about 15% were seen once.

What was sequenced was blood. The receptor's source is a woman aged 60-75 years with Graves' hyperthyroidism. The chain combines TRBV28 with TRBJ1-1, with D perhaps TRBD1 (6 bases). The CDR3 protein is CASSEAGVVTEAFF. The CDR3, as DNA: TGTGCCAGCAGTGAGGCAGGGGTTGTCACTGAAGCTTTCTTT.